The 13 T cell receptor beta chains below were found in one sample sequenced in a study of T-cell reconstitution after alpha-beta-depleted transplantation in children. The TCRbeta library incorporated unique molecular identifiers. TCRdb reprocessed the PCR reads via MiXCR and lists one record per CDR3 protein. The repertoire holds roughly 590,000 distinct CDR3 sequences, about 15% seen once, with approximately 1.1% in the top ten. Sample: PBMCs from the stem cell graft donor, taken from the stem cell graft. The receptors come from a human donor who donated a stem cell graft to a child with acute myeloid leukemia.

This clonotype was detected a few times. The V and J genes are TRBV5-1 and TRBJ1-5, with D uncertain. Germline CDR1 SGHRS, CDR2 YFSETQ. The V end was cut by 0 bases, the J end by 5 bases, with 12 bases between. CDR3 size: 15 residues. The CDR3 sequence is CASSLAGGFDQPQHF. The DNA for the CDR3 is TGCGCCAGCAGCTTGGCCGGAGGTTTCGATCAGCCCCAGCATTTT.

This clonotype was detected many times. The V and J genes are TRBV7-2 and TRBJ2-2; either TRBD1 or TRBD2 may fit D (5 bases each). Germline values: CDR1 SGHTA, CDR2 FQGNSA. The CDR3 is 14 amino acids. Trimming cost V 5 bases and J 7 bases, with 14 bases left between them. CDR3 residues: CASSLRELGGELFF. CDR3 sequence (DNA): TGTGCCAGCAGCCTCAGGGAGTTAGGCGGGGAGCTGTTTTTT.

This clonotype was picked up many times. V and J are TRBV12-3 or TRBV12-4 and TRBJ2-1, with D unresolved. Trimming shortened V by 5 bases and J by 6 bases, and 8 bases separated the two germline ends. The CDR3 totals 12 residues. The CDR3: CASSPDFNEQFF. The CDR3, as DNA: TGTGCCAGCAGTCCAGATTTCAATGAGCAGTTCTTC.

V usage is TRBV7-9 and J usage is TRBJ2-1; the D is unclear. CDR1 SEHNR and CDR2 FQNEAQ come from the germline V gene (reference sequence). CDR3 length: 14 amino acids. The V end was cut by 5 bases, the J end by 3 bases, with 11 bases between. In DNA, the CDR3 is TGTGCCAGCAGCCCCACAATGGTCTACAATGAGCAGTTCTTC. It specifies CASSPTMVYNEQFF.

This clonotype was observed a handful of times. The chain combines TRBV5-6 with TRBJ2-7; 8 nucleotides align to TRBD2. The CDR3 contains 17 residues. Germline values: CDR1 SGHDT, CDR2 YYEEEE. Germline trimming cut 0 bases from V and 2 bases from J; bases unmatched to any gene: 10. Written as DNA, the CDR3 is TGTGCCAGCAGCTTGGATTGGGGCGGGGGGACCCCCTACGAGCAGTACTTC. Encoded protein: CASSLDWGGGTPYEQYF.

The V and J genes are TRBV6-1 and TRBJ2-1, with TRBD1 identical over 9 bases. There are 15 residues in the CDR3. Germline CDR1 reads MNHNS; CDR2 reads SASEGT. V lost 7 bases and J lost 8; bases outside the gene matches: 12. The CDR3 region is CASIMRTGEVHEQFF. CDR3 DNA sequence: TGTGCCAGCATAATGAGGACAGGGGAGGTCCATGAGCAGTTCTTC.

J is TRBJ1-1 and V is TRBV11-3; D is perhaps TRBD1 (5 bases). Germline CDR1 reads SGHNT; CDR2 reads YENEEA. V dropped 3 bases and J dropped 6 bases, with 11 bases sitting between them. The CDR3 sequence is 13 residues long. CDR3 protein: CASSLIRGAEAFF. In DNA, the CDR3 is TGTGCCAGCAGCTTGATCAGAGGGGCTGAAGCTTTCTTT.

This chain links TRBV12-3 or TRBV12-4 with TRBJ2-1; no definite D call. V gave up 3 bases and J gave up 8 bases, with 8 bases separating them. This CDR3 has 12 amino acids. The CDR3 sequence is CASSLAMHEQFF. As DNA, the CDR3 is TGTGCCAGCAGTTTGGCCATGCATGAGCAGTTCTTC.

In this sample, this clonotype turned up a few times. This chain connects TRBV7-9 to TRBJ1-6, with 7 nucleotides matching TRBD1. This CDR3 spans 15 amino acids. The trim removed 1 base at V and 6 bases at J, leaving 3 bases unmatched. The germline V gene encodes CDR1 SEHNR and CDR2 FQNEAQ (reference sequence). The DNA of the CDR3 is TGTGCCAGCAGCTTAGAGGGGGCTGGTAATTCACCCCTCCACTTT. Residues: CASSLEGAGNSPLHF.

This clonotype has a count of ten or more. The chain uses TRBV6-5 and TRBJ2-7; D perhaps matches TRBD2 (5 bases). The germline V gene has CDR1 MNHEY and CDR2 SVGAGI. Trimming shortened V by 6 bases and J by 1 base, and 16 bases separated the two germline ends. The CDR3 is 15 residues long. The CDR3: CASSFMGSVSYEQYF. For the CDR3, the DNA is TGTGCCAGCAGCTTTATGGGGAGTGTATCCTACGAGCAGTACTTC.

This clonotype has ten or more counts. The chain couples TRBV10-2 to TRBJ1-6, with D maybe TRBD1 (5 bases). CDR1 is WSHSY, CDR2 SAAADI, per germline. Trimming removed 2 bases from V and 9 bases from J, with 11 bases in between. There are 14 residues in the CDR3. CDR3 coding DNA: TGCGCCAGCAGTGAGGAGGGGAGACGTTCACCCCTCCACTTT. Amino acids: CASSEEGRRSPLHF.

This clonotype was seen ten or more times. This rearrangement joins TRBV12-3 or TRBV12-4 to TRBJ1-2; 10 nucleotides agree with TRBD1. The CDR3 covers 15 residues. J was trimmed by 5 bases and V by 2 bases; bases with no gene match: 5. The CDR3 sequence: CASSLQPGQGYGYTF. In DNA, the CDR3 is TGTGCCAGCAGTTTACAACCGGGACAGGGGTATGGCTACACCTTC.

There are many counts of this clonotype. This chain connects TRBV5-5 to TRBJ1-2; D remains unclear. The germline gives CDR1 SGHKS, CDR2 YYEKEE (reference sequence). The CDR3 totals 13 residues. Trimming stripped 4 bases from V and 4 bases from J, with 11 bases between. DNA of the CDR3: TGTGCCAGCAGCGCAAGCGTCGTCTATGGCTACACCTTC. It specifies CASSASVVYGYTF. Full variable domain (missing parts from reference TRBV5-5 and TRBJ1-2): DAGVTQSPTHLIKTRGQQVTLRCSPISGHKSVSWYQQVLGQGPQFIFQYYEKEERGRGNFPDRFSARQFPNYSSELNVNALLLGDSALYLCASSASVVYGYTFGSGTRLTVV.